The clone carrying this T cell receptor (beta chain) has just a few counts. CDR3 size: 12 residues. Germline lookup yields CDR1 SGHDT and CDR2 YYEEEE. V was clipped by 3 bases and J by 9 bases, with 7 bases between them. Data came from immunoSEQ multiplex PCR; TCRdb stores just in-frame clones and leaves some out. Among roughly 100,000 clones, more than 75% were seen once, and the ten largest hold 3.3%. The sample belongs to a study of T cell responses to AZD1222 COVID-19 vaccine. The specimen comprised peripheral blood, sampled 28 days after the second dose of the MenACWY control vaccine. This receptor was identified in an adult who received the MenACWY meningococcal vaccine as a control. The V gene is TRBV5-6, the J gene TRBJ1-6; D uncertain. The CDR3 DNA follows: TGTGCCAGCAGCTCGGACCTTTCACCCCTCCACTTT. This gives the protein CASSSDLSPLHF.